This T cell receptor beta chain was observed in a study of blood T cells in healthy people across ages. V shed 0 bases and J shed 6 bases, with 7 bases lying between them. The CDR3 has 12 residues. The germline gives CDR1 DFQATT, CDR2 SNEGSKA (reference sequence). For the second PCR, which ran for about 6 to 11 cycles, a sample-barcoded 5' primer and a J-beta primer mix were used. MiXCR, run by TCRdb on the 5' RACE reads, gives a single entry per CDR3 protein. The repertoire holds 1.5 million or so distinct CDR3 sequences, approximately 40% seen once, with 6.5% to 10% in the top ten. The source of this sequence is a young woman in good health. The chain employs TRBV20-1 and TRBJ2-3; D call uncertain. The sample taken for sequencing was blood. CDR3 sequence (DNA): TGCAGTGCTAGAGATCTGGTGGATACGCAGTATTTT. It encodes CSARDLVDTQYF.